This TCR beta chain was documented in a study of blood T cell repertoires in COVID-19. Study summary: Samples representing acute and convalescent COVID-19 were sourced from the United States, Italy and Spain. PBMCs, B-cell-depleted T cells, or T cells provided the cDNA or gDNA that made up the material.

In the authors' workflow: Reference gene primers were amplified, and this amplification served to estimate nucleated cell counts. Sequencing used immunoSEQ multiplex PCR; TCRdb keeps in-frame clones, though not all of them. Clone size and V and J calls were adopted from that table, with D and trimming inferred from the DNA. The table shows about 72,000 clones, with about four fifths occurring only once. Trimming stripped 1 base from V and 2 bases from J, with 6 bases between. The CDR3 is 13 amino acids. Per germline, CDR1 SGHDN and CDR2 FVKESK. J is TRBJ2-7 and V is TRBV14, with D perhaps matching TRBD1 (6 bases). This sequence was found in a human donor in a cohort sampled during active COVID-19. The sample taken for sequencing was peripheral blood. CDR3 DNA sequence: TGTGCCAGCAGCCAAGGACAGGCCTACGAGCAGTACTTC. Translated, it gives CASSQGQAYEQYF.